This T cell receptor (beta chain) was obtained from a study of identical twins. This CDR3 has 17 residues. After removal of 6 bases from V and 2 bases from J, the junction contained 10 bases not matched to a gene. Everyone who gave samples was a healthy Caucasian. TCRdb processed the 5' RACE reads anew with MiXCR; each CDR3 protein has one entry. The sample lists approximately 600,000 distinct CDR3 sequences; 7% to 7.5% were seen once. Study-level findings and limits: A cross-sectional statistical analysis, not follow-up of the same donors, supported the conclusions. The study found that models underestimated out-of-frame TCR alpha sharing in monozygotic twins. The abundant beta clonotypes from cord blood had fewer insertions, and memory repertoires had none of this.

This clonotype was observed a handful of times. Its specificity is unknown. The sample was also reused in another study, on yellow fever vaccine responses in identical twins.

This chain uses TRBV12-3 or TRBV12-4 with TRBJ2-3; TRBD2 matches at 11 bases. The TCR comes from a woman aged 18-29 years in good health. Sequencing input: PBMCs. The CDR3, as DNA: TGTGCCAGCAGAACAGTAGCGGGAGGGTCCCTCACAGATACGCAGTATTTT. Translated, it gives CASRTVAGGSLTDTQYF.